The rows below give T cell receptor beta chains drawn from one sample of a study of response to subunit inactivated influenza vaccine. TCRdb reanalysed the RT-PCR reads using MiXCR and keeps one entry per CDR3 protein. Among 530,000 or so distinct CDR3 sequences listed, 10% to 15% were seen once. The material sequenced was PBMCs from blood, taken on the day of vaccination. Source of these receptors: a man between 45 and 60 years old who received an inactivated influenza vaccine. Each CDR3 is given with its conserved first and last residue. The order of the fields is V gene, CDR3 length, clone size, D gene, J gene, CDR3 protein, CDR3 DNA. The D gene is left open where the match is weak. Part of the rows lack a size; the others show once, few, many or a class for expanded clones.

v_gene: TRBV4-1
len: 16
abundance: few
d_gene: TRBD2
j_gene: TRBJ2-3
CDR3aa: CASSQSGAGVGDTQYF
CDR3nt: TGCGCCAGCAGCCAAAGTGGAGCGGGGGTCGGGGATACGCAGTATTTT

v_gene: TRBV5-6
len: 14
abundance: -
d_gene: -
j_gene: TRBJ1-5
CDR3aa: CASSRRQGSQPQHF
CDR3nt: TGTGCCAGCAGTCGAAGGCAGGGAAGCCAGCCCCAGCATTTT

v_gene: TRBV5-1
len: 13
abundance: many
d_gene: -
j_gene: TRBJ2-3
CDR3aa: CASRDLYTDTQYF
CDR3nt: TGCGCCAGCAGGGACCTTTACACAGATACGCAGTATTTT

v_gene: TRBV20-1
len: 11
abundance: -
d_gene: TRBD2
j_gene: TRBJ2-1
CDR3aa: CSARVAGVAFF
CDR3nt: TGCAGTGCTAGGGTAGCGGGGGTCGCGTTCTTC

v_gene: TRBV28
len: 14
abundance: -
d_gene: TRBD1
j_gene: TRBJ2-1
CDR3aa: CATQTGGSYNEQFF
CDR3nt: TGTGCCACTCAGACAGGGGGGTCCTACAATGAGCAGTTCTTC

v_gene: TRBV27
len: 14
abundance: few
d_gene: TRBD2
j_gene: TRBJ2-1
CDR3aa: CASSLTSGRREQFF
CDR3nt: TGTGCCAGCAGTTTGACTAGCGGGAGAAGGGAGCAGTTCTTC

v_gene: TRBV6-2/TRBV6-3
len: 12
abundance: -
d_gene: -
j_gene: TRBJ2-3
CDR3aa: CASSSGSDTQYF
CDR3nt: TGTGCCAGCAGTAGCGGCTCAGATACGCAGTATTTT

v_gene: TRBV5-5
len: 15
abundance: -
d_gene: TRBD1
j_gene: TRBJ2-3
CDR3aa: CASSWGDRGPDTQYF
CDR3nt: TGTGCCAGCAGCTGGGGGGACAGGGGGCCAGATACGCAGTATTTT

v_gene: TRBV11-2
len: 14
abundance: -
d_gene: -
j_gene: TRBJ2-7
CDR3aa: CASSSSLLSYEQYF
CDR3nt: TGTGCCAGCAGCTCCTCTCTCTTATCCTACGAGCAGTACTTC

v_gene: TRBV6-2/TRBV6-3
len: 16
abundance: few
d_gene: TRBD2
j_gene: TRBJ2-1
CDR3aa: CASTPGGLDSYNEQFF
CDR3nt: TGTGCCAGCACTCCCGGGGGGTTGGACTCCTACAATGAGCAGTTCTTC

v_gene: TRBV19
len: 16
abundance: -
d_gene: -
j_gene: TRBJ2-2
CDR3aa: CASSMVRGENTGELFF
CDR3nt: TGTGCCAGTAGTATGGTGCGGGGAGAGAACACCGGGGAGCTGTTTTTT

v_gene: TRBV12-3/TRBV12-4
len: 14
abundance: -
d_gene: -
j_gene: TRBJ2-1
CDR3aa: CASSLAVGSYEQFF
CDR3nt: TGTGCCAGCAGTTTAGCGGTCGGATCCTATGAGCAGTTCTTC

v_gene: TRBV5-1
len: 15
abundance: -
d_gene: TRBD1
j_gene: TRBJ2-3
CDR3aa: CASSRWTGGKDTQYF
CDR3nt: TGCGCCAGCAGCAGGTGGACAGGGGGCAAAGATACGCAGTATTTT

v_gene: TRBV7-9
len: 16
abundance: -
d_gene: -
j_gene: TRBJ2-1
CDR3aa: CASSKRGGEPYNEQFF
CDR3nt: TGTGCCAGCAGCAAAAGGGGGGGTGAACCCTACAATGAGCAGTTCTTC

v_gene: TRBV25-1
len: 14
abundance: -
d_gene: -
j_gene: TRBJ2-3
CDR3aa: CASSGGLSTDTQYF
CDR3nt: TGTGCCAGCAGTGGGGGTCTTAGCACAGATACGCAGTATTTT

v_gene: TRBV16
len: 13
abundance: few
d_gene: -
j_gene: TRBJ2-1
CDR3aa: CASSQSHWNEQFF
CDR3nt: TGTGCCAGCAGCCAATCACACTGGAATGAGCAGTTCTTC

v_gene: TRBV20-1
len: 13
abundance: many
d_gene: -
j_gene: TRBJ2-1
CDR3aa: CSAIKDSYNEQFF
CDR3nt: TGCAGTGCCATTAAAGACTCCTACAATGAGCAGTTCTTC

v_gene: TRBV9
len: 18
abundance: -
d_gene: -
j_gene: TRBJ2-3
CDR3aa: CASSVPAFSGTSTDTQYF
CDR3nt: TGTGCCAGCAGCGTCCCCGCTTTTAGCGGAACTAGCACAGATACGCAGTATTTT

v_gene: TRBV20-1
len: 15
abundance: few
d_gene: -
j_gene: TRBJ2-2
CDR3aa: CSARDYREDTGELFF
CDR3nt: TGCAGTGCTAGAGATTACAGGGAGGACACCGGGGAGCTGTTTTTT

v_gene: TRBV7-9
len: 15
abundance: many
d_gene: TRBD1
j_gene: TRBJ2-5
CDR3aa: CASSLRQGTDETQYF
CDR3nt: TGTGCCAGCAGCCTTAGACAGGGGACGGATGAGACCCAGTACTTC

v_gene: TRBV30
len: 13
abundance: few
d_gene: -
j_gene: TRBJ2-7
CDR3aa: CAWSEDLGFEQYF
CDR3nt: TGTGCCTGGAGTGAAGACCTAGGATTCGAGCAGTACTTC

v_gene: TRBV6-5
len: 16
abundance: few
d_gene: -
j_gene: TRBJ2-7
CDR3aa: CASSYSSLPLNREQYF
CDR3nt: TGTGCCAGCAGTTACTCGAGTTTGCCCTTGAATAGGGAGCAGTACTTC

v_gene: TRBV10-2
len: 16
abundance: -
d_gene: TRBD1
j_gene: TRBJ2-3
CDR3aa: CASSEGQGRSTDTQYF
CDR3nt: TGCGCCAGCAGTGAGGGACAGGGCAGAAGCACAGATACGCAGTATTTT

v_gene: TRBV6-1
len: 15
abundance: few
d_gene: TRBD1
j_gene: TRBJ2-7
CDR3aa: CASRRRQGYPYEQYF
CDR3nt: TGTGCCAGCAGACGGAGACAGGGTTATCCCTACGAGCAGTACTTC

v_gene: TRBV4-1
len: 15
abundance: many
d_gene: -
j_gene: TRBJ1-2
CDR3aa: CASSQADRDYYGYTF
CDR3nt: TGCGCCAGCAGCCAGGCAGACAGAGACTACTATGGCTACACCTTC

v_gene: TRBV24-1
len: 15
abundance: -
d_gene: -
j_gene: TRBJ2-3
CDR3aa: CATSDPGALTDTQYF
CDR3nt: TGTGCCACCAGTGATCCAGGGGCACTCACAGATACGCAGTATTTT

v_gene: TRBV23-1
len: 15
abundance: -
d_gene: -
j_gene: TRBJ2-3
CDR3aa: CASSHLASYTDTQYF
CDR3nt: TGCGCCAGCAGTCATCTAGCGTCCTACACAGATACGCAGTATTTT

v_gene: TRBV12-3/TRBV12-4
len: 15
abundance: few
d_gene: TRBD2
j_gene: TRBJ2-1
CDR3aa: CASSLERGVYNEQFF
CDR3nt: TGTGCCAGCAGTTTAGAGCGGGGGGTATACAATGAGCAGTTCTTC

v_gene: TRBV20-1
len: 13
abundance: many
d_gene: TRBD1
j_gene: TRBJ2-1
CDR3aa: CSAPRGQTNEQFF
CDR3nt: TGCAGTGCCCCCAGGGGGCAGACCAATGAGCAGTTCTTC

v_gene: TRBV5-4
len: 19
abundance: few
d_gene: TRBD2
j_gene: TRBJ2-7
CDR3aa: CASSLLRSGSLSGGVEQYF
CDR3nt: TGTGCCAGCAGCTTGCTTCGTAGCGGGAGTCTAAGTGGTGGGGTCGAGCAGTACTTC

v_gene: TRBV20-1
len: 13
abundance: few
d_gene: -
j_gene: TRBJ2-3
CDR3aa: CSARDYSTDTQYF
CDR3nt: TGCAGTGCTAGAGACTATAGCACAGATACGCAGTATTTT

v_gene: TRBV3-1
len: 19
abundance: few
d_gene: TRBD2
j_gene: TRBJ2-6
CDR3aa: CASSQEPGLAYSGANVLTF
CDR3nt: TGTGCCAGCAGCCAAGAACCTGGACTAGCATACTCTGGGGCCAACGTCCTGACTTTC

v_gene: TRBV6-6
len: 13
abundance: few
d_gene: -
j_gene: TRBJ1-1
CDR3aa: CASSWGFGTEAFF
CDR3nt: TGTGCCAGCAGTTGGGGTTTTGGCACTGAAGCTTTCTTT

v_gene: TRBV11-2
len: 13
abundance: many
d_gene: -
j_gene: TRBJ2-7
CDR3aa: CASSLGTHYEQYF
CDR3nt: TGTGCCAGCAGCTTAGGTACACACTACGAGCAGTACTTC

v_gene: TRBV2
len: 14
abundance: few
d_gene: -
j_gene: TRBJ2-3
CDR3aa: CASEAPQATDTQYF
CDR3nt: TGTGCCTCCGAGGCACCACAAGCCACGGATACGCAGTATTTT

v_gene: TRBV29-1
len: 12
abundance: many
d_gene: TRBD1
j_gene: TRBJ2-5
CDR3aa: CSVGTGQETQYF
CDR3nt: TGCAGCGTTGGGACAGGCCAAGAGACCCAGTACTTC

v_gene: TRBV4-2
len: 18
abundance: -
d_gene: TRBD2
j_gene: TRBJ2-7
CDR3aa: CASSQEGELAGGLNEQYF
CDR3nt: TGTGCCAGCAGCCAAGAAGGGGAACTAGCGGGAGGGCTCAACGAGCAGTACTTC

v_gene: TRBV11-1
len: 18
abundance: many
d_gene: TRBD2
j_gene: TRBJ2-1
CDR3aa: CASSLARRGLAAYNEQFF
CDR3nt: TGTGCCAGCAGCTTAGCCCGAAGGGGACTAGCGGCCTACAATGAGCAGTTCTTC

v_gene: TRBV29-1
len: 15
abundance: few
d_gene: TRBD2
j_gene: TRBJ2-1
CDR3aa: CSVDRTSGHLNEQFF
CDR3nt: TGCAGCGTTGACAGGACTAGCGGGCACCTCAATGAGCAGTTCTTC

v_gene: TRBV27
len: 13
abundance: -
d_gene: -
j_gene: TRBJ2-7
CDR3aa: CASSSRQSLEQYF
CDR3nt: TGTGCCAGCAGTTCCCGACAATCCCTCGAGCAGTACTTC

v_gene: TRBV20-1
len: 15
abundance: -
d_gene: TRBD1
j_gene: TRBJ2-7
CDR3aa: CSARGTGDRLYEQYF
CDR3nt: TGCAGTGCTAGGGGAACAGGGGATCGTCTCTACGAGCAGTACTTC

v_gene: TRBV20-1
len: 12
abundance: -
d_gene: -
j_gene: TRBJ2-7
CDR3aa: CSASPRQTGQYF
CDR3nt: TGCAGTGCTAGTCCCAGACAGACTGGGCAGTACTTC

v_gene: TRBV7-2
len: 16
abundance: -
d_gene: -
j_gene: TRBJ2-7
CDR3aa: CASSFLAPRGGYEQYF
CDR3nt: TGTGCCAGCAGCTTCCTAGCCCCTCGCGGTGGCTACGAGCAGTACTTC

v_gene: TRBV9
len: 12
abundance: many
d_gene: -
j_gene: TRBJ1-1
CDR3aa: CASSSRDTEAFF
CDR3nt: TGTGCCAGCAGCTCCCGGGATACTGAAGCTTTCTTT

v_gene: TRBV7-9
len: 16
abundance: -
d_gene: TRBD2
j_gene: TRBJ2-2
CDR3aa: CASSTPGLAGSGELFF
CDR3nt: TGTGCCAGCAGCACCCCGGGACTAGCGGGATCCGGGGAGCTGTTTTTT

v_gene: TRBV24-1
len: 14
abundance: many
d_gene: -
j_gene: TRBJ2-7
CDR3aa: CATHPGTGSYEQYF
CDR3nt: TGTGCCACTCATCCCGGGACCGGCTCCTACGAGCAGTACTTC

v_gene: TRBV7-2
len: 17
abundance: -
d_gene: TRBD2
j_gene: TRBJ2-3
CDR3aa: CASSILSGGAGTDTQYF
CDR3nt: TGTGCCAGCAGCATCCTTAGCGGGGGGGCCGGCACAGATACGCAGTATTTT

v_gene: TRBV20-1
len: 14
abundance: many
d_gene: TRBD2
j_gene: TRBJ2-5
CDR3aa: CSASESGGQVTQYF
CDR3nt: TGCAGTGCTAGTGAAAGCGGGGGGCAGGTGACCCAGTACTTC

v_gene: TRBV5-1
len: 16
abundance: -
d_gene: -
j_gene: TRBJ2-3
CDR3aa: CASSLEGWGGTDTQYF
CDR3nt: TGCGCCAGCAGCTTGGAAGGTTGGGGAGGCACAGATACGCAGTATTTT

v_gene: TRBV12-3/TRBV12-4
len: 18
abundance: -
d_gene: -
j_gene: TRBJ2-3
CDR3aa: CASSLSLVWGQGTDTQYF
CDR3nt: TGTGCCAGCAGTTTATCCTTGGTGTGGGGGCAGGGAACAGATACGCAGTATTTT